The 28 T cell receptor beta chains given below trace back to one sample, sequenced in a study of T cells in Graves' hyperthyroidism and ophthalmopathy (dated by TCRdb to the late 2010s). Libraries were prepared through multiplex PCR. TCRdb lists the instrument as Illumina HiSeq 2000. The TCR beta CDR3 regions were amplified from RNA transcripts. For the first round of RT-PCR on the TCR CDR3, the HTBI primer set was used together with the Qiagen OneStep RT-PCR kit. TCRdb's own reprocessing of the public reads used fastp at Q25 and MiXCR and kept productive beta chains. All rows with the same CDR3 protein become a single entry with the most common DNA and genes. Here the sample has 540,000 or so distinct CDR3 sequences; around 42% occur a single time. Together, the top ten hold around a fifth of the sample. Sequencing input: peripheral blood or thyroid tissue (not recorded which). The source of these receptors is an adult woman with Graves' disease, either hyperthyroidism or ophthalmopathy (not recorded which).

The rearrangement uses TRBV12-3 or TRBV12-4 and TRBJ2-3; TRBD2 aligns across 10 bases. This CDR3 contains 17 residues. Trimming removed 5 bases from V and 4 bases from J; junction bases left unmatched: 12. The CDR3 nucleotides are TGTGCCAGCAGTGGGACTAGCGTTACGAATTGGGCAGATACGCAGTATTTT. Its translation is CASSGTSVTNWADTQYF.

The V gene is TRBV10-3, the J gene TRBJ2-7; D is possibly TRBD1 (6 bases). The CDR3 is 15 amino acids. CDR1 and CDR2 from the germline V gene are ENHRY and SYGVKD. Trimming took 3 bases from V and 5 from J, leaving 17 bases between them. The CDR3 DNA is TGTGCCATCAGTGAATCCCCAGGGGCGAGAGACGAGCAGTACTTC. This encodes CAISESPGARDEQYF.

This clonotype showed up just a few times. The CDR3 is CAIMNSRVDEAFF. The CDR3 DNA follows: TGTGCCATCATGAACAGTCGAGTCGATGAAGCTTTCTTT. The chain recombines TRBV10-3 with TRBJ1-1; D remains ambiguous. The CDR3 runs to 13 residues. Looked up from germline, CDR1 is ENHRY and CDR2 is SYGVKD. The V and J ends lost 7 bases and 7 bases respectively, with 16 bases between them.

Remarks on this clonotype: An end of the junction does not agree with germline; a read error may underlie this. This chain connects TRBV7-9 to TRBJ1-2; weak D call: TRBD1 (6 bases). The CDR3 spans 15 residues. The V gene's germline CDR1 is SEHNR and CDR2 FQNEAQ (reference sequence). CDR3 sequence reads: CANSPMGASLGGYTF. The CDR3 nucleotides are TGTGCCAACAGCCCTATGGGGGCTTCGTTGGGTGGCTACACCTTC.

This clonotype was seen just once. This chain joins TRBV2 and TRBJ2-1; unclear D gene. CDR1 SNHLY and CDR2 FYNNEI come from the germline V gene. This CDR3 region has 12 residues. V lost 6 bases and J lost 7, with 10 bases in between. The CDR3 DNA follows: TGTGCCAGCAGGGGCCCAACTAATGAGCAGTTCTTC. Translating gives CASRGPTNEQFF.

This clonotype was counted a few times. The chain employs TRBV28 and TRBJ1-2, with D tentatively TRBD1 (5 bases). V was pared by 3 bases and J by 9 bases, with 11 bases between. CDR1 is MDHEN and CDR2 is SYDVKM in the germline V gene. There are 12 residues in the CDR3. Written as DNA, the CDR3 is TGTGCCAGCAGTTTTTTGACAGAGAGCTACACCTTC. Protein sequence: CASSFLTESYTF.

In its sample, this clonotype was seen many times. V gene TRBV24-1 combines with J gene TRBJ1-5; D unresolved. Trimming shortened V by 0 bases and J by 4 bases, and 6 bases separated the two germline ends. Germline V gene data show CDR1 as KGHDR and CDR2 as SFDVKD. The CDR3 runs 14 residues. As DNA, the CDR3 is TGTGCCACCAGTGATTTGGGGGAAAATCAGCCCCAGCATTTT. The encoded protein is CATSDLGENQPQHF.

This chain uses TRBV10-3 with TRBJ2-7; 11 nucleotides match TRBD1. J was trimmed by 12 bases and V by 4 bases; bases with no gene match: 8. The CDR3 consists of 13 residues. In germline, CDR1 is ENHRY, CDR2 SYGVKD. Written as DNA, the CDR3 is TGTGCCATCAGTGGGGGACAGGGGGGCGATCGGTACTTC. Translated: CAISGGQGGDRYF.

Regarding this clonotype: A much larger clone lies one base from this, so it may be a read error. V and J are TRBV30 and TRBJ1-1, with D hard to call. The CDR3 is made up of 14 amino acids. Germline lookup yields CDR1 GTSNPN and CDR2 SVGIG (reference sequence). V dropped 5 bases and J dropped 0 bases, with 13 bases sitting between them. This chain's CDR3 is CAWGAGQLNTEAFF. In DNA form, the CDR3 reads TGTGCCTGGGGTGCTGGGCAGCTGAACACTGAAGCTTTCTTT.

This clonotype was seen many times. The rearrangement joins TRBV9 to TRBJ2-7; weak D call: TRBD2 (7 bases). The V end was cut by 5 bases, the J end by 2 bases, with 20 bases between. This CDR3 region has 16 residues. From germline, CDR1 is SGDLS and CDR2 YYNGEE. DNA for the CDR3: TGTGCCAGCAGTAAGGGGGGAGCTAGCGGAACCTACGAGCAGTACTTC. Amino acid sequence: CASSKGGASGTYEQYF.

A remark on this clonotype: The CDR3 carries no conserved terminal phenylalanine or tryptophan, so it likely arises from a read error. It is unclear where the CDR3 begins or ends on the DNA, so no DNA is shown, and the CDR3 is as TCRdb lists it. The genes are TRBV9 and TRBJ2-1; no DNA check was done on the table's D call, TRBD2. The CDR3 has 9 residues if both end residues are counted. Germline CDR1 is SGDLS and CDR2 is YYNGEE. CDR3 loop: CASSGQLAG.

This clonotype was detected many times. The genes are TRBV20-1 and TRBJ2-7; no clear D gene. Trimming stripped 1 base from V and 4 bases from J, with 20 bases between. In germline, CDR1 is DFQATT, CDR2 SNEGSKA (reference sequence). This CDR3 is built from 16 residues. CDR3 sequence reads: CSARVIGPQTNYEQYF. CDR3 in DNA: TGCAGTGCTAGAGTTATAGGGCCTCAAACCAATTACGAGCAGTACTTC.

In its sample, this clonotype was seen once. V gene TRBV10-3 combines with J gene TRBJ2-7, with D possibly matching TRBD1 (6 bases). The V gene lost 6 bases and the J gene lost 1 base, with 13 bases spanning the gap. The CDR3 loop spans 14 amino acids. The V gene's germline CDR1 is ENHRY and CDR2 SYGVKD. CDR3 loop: CAISNGTTSYEQYF. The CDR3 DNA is TGTGCCATCAGCAACGGGACAACTTCCTACGAGCAGTACTTC.

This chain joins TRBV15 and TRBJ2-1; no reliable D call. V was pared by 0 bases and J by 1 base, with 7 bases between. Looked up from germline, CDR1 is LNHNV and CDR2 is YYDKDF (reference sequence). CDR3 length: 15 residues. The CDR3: CATSREDSSYNEQFF. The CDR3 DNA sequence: TGTGCCACCAGCAGAGAAGACTCGTCCTACAATGAGCAGTTCTTC.

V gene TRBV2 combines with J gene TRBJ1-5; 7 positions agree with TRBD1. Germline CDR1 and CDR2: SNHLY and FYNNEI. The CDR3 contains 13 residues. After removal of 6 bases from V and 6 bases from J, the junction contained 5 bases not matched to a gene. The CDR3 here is CASSYRGIQPQHF. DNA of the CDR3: TGTGCCAGCAGCTACAGGGGTATTCAGCCCCAGCATTTT.

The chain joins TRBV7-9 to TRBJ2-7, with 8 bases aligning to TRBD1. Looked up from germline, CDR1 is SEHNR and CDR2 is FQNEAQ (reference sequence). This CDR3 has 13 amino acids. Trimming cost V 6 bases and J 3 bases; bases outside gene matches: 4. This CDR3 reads CASSGDRNYEQYF. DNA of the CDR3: TGTGCCAGCAGTGGGGACAGGAACTACGAGCAGTACTTC. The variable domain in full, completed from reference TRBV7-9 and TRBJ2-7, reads DTGVSQNPRHKITKRGQNVTFRCDPISEHNRLYWYRQTLGQGPEFLTYFQNEAQLEKSRLLSDRFSAERPKGSFSTLEIQRTEQGDSAMYLCASSGDRNYEQYFGPGTRLTVT.

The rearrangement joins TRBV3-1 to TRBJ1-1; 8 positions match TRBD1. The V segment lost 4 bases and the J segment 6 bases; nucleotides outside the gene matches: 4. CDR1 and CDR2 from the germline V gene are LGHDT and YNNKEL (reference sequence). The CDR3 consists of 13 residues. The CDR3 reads CASSPGRGPEAFF. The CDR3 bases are TGTGCCAGCAGCCCGGGCAGGGGGCCTGAAGCTTTCTTT.

CDR3 in amino acids: CASSFYVPGYTF. CDR3 bases: TGTGCCAGCAGTTTTTACGTGCCTGGCTACACCTTC. The chain recombines TRBV12-3 or TRBV12-4 with TRBJ1-2, with unresolved D. Trimming took 3 bases from V and 7 from J, leaving 9 bases between them. CDR3 length: 12 amino acids.

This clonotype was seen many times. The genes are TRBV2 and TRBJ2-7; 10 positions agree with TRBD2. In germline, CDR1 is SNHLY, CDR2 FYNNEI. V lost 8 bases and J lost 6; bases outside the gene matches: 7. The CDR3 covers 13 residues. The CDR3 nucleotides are TGTGCCAGCTCATGGGTAGCGGGAGGCGAGCAGTACTTC. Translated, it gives CASSWVAGGEQYF.

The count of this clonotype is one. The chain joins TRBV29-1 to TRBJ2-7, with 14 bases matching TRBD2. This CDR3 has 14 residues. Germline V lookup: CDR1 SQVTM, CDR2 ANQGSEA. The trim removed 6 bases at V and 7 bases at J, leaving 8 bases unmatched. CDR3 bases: TGCAGCGTCCAGGGACTAGCGGGAGACCCAGAGCAGTACTTC. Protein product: CSVQGLAGDPEQYF.

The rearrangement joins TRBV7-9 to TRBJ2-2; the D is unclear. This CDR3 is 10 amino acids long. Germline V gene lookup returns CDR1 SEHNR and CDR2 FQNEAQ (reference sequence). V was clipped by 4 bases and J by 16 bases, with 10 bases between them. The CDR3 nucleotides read TGTGCCAGCAGCTCCCCGGTCACGTTTTTT. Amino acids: CASSSPVTFF.

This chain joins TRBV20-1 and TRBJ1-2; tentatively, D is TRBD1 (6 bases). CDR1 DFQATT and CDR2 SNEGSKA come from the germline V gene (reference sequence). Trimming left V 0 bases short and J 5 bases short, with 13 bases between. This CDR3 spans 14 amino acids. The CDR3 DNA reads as TGCAGTGCTAGAGATCGGAGGACAGCTTATGGCTACACCTTC. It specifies CSARDRRTAYGYTF.

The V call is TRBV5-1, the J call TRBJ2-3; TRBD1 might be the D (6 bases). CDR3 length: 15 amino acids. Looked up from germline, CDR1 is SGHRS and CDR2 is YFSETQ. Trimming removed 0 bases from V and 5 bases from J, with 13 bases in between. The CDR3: CASSLVNREKDTQYF. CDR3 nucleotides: TGCGCCAGCAGCTTGGTTAACAGGGAGAAAGATACGCAGTATTTT.

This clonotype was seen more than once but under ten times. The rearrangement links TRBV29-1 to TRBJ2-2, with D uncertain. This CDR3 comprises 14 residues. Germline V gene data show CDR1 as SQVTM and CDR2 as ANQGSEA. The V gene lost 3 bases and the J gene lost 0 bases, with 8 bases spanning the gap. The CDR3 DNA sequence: TGCAGCGTTGAGGGCAGGTCGAACACCGGGGAGCTGTTTTTT. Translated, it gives CSVEGRSNTGELFF.

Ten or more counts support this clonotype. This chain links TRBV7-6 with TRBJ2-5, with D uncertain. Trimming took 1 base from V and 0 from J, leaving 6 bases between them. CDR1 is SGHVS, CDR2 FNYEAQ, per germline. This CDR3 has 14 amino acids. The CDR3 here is CASSLVRNQETQYF. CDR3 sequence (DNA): TGTGCCAGCAGCTTAGTCAGAAACCAAGAGACCCAGTACTTC.

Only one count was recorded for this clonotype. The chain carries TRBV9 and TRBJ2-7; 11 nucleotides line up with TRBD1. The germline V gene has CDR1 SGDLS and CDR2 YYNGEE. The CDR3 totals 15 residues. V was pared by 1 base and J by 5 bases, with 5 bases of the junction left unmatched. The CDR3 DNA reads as TGTGCCAGCAGCGTATCAGGGACAGGGGGGAACGAGCAGTACTTC. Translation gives CASSVSGTGGNEQYF.

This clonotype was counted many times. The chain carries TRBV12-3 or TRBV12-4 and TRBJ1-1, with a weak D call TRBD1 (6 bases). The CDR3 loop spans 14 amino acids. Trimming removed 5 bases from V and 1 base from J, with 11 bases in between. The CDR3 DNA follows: TGTGCCAGCAGTCCGGGACACTCGAACACTGAAGCTTTCTTT. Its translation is CASSPGHSNTEAFF.

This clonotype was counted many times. The CDR3 sequence: CANGPRQYF. CDR3 DNA: TGCGCCAACGGACCGAGGCAGTACTTC. The J gene is TRBJ2-7, the V gene TRBV5-1; D call uncertain. V was shortened by 9 bases and J by 9 bases, with 10 bases between the two germline ends. The CDR3 is made up of 9 amino acids. Germline assignment: CDR1 SGHRS and CDR2 YFSETQ.